Following are 6 T cell receptor beta chains from one sample sequenced in a study of T cells after yellow fever vaccination. MiXCR was run by TCRdb on the 5' RACE reads, yielding one entry per CDR3 protein. Of 95,000 to 150,000 distinct CDR3 sequences in the sample, 6% to 8% were seen once. The specimen comprised CD4+ T cells sorted from PBMCs, sampled 9 to 10 days after the first yellow fever vaccination. The receptors were gathered from a man between 18 and 35 years old who received the YFV17D yellow fever vaccine.

This clonotype was detected ten times or more. V usage is TRBV18 and J usage is TRBJ2-1, with D unresolved. The CDR3 loop spans 12 amino acids. Trimming took off 0 bases at V and 8 bases at J, with 5 bases between the two ends. CDR1 and CDR2 (germline): KGHSH, LQKENI. CDR3 loop: CASSPPSHEQFF. The CDR3 coding sequence is TGTGCCAGCTCACCACCCAGCCATGAGCAGTTCTTC.

This clonotype turned up a few times. It may be a read error: a sequence one base away is much more abundant. This chain joins TRBV7-2 and TRBJ2-5; 7 bases align to TRBD2. Per germline, CDR1 SGHTA and CDR2 FQGNSA. CDR3 length: 14 residues. The J segment lost 1 base and the V segment lost 5 bases, leaving 4 bases of the junction unmatched. DNA for the CDR3: TGTGCCAGCAGCGGGGCTAGCGGCCAAGAGACCCAGTACTTC. Residues: CASSGASGQETQYF.

In this sample, this clonotype turned up many times. The rearrangement uses TRBV4-2 and TRBJ2-5; TRBD2 agrees at 11 bases. V lost 3 bases and J lost 2; bases outside the gene matches: 5. Germline assignment: CDR1 LGHNA and CDR2 YNFKEQ. The CDR3 sequence is 16 residues long. The CDR3 region is CASSHDLAGGQETQYF. The CDR3 DNA follows: TGTGCCAGCAGCCATGATCTAGCGGGGGGACAAGAGACCCAGTACTTC.

This clonotype was counted a few times. V is TRBV12-3 or TRBV12-4 and J is TRBJ1-5; D remains unclear. Between the trimmed V and J ends, which lost 6 bases and 2 bases, there was a span of 8 bases. CDR3 length: 13 residues. CDR3 amino acids: CASRGFGNQPQHF. The CDR3 bases are TGTGCCAGCAGGGGTTTTGGCAATCAGCCCCAGCATTTT.

There are many counts of this clonotype. The chain couples TRBV12-3 or TRBV12-4 to TRBJ1-6, with D unresolved. There are 12 residues in the CDR3. Trimming removed 5 bases from V and 9 bases from J, with 8 bases in between. DNA for the CDR3: TGTGCCAGCAGTCTAGACATTTCACCCCTCCACTTT. It translates to CASSLDISPLHF.

This clonotype was seen repeatedly, ten times or more. V and J are TRBV6-5 and TRBJ2-7; D is possibly TRBD2 (5 bases). CDR1 and CDR2 from the germline V gene are MNHEY and SVGAGI. Trimming removed 0 bases from V and 4 bases from J, with 10 bases in between. CDR3 length equals 14 residues. CDR3 loop: CASSYSRGQYEQYF. DNA for the CDR3: TGTGCCAGCAGTTACTCTCGAGGGCAGTACGAGCAGTACTTC.